These 12 T cell receptor beta chains were all obtained from the same sample, sequenced in a study of CD8 T cells in Susac syndrome. Reverse transcription used about 0.45 to 1 ug RNA and random hexamers. TCRdb reprocessed the immunoSEQ multiplex PCR reads via MiXCR and lists one record per CDR3 protein. The sample carries over 100,000 distinct CDR3 sequences, about 95% recorded once. Specimen: CD4+ T cells from PBMCs. Source of these receptors: a human donor in good health.

The gene calls are TRBV5-1 and TRBJ1-1; 7 bases align to TRBD1. V lost 4 bases, J lost 5 bases, and 8 bases stayed unmatched. This CDR3 contains 14 residues. Germline V gene sequence: CDR1 SGHRS, CDR2 YFSETQ. The CDR3 sequence: CASSVYRGGTEAFF. The CDR3 DNA reads as TGCGCCAGCAGCGTGTACAGGGGAGGGACTGAAGCTTTCTTT.

This clonotype was recorded once. The V and J genes are TRBV20-1 and TRBJ2-3, with 8 bases lining up with TRBD2. The CDR3 spans 16 residues. Unmatched junction bases numbered 9, after V lost 1 base and J lost 3 bases. Germline-derived CDR1 and CDR2 are DFQATT and SNEGSKA (reference sequence). The CDR3 DNA is TGCAGTGCTAGAGCAAGTGGGGCGGGGGGAACAGATACGCAGTATTTT. This codes for CSARASGAGGTDTQYF.

The rearrangement joins TRBV20-1 to TRBJ2-3; D remains ambiguous. CDR1 DFQATT and CDR2 SNEGSKA come from the germline V gene (reference sequence). CDR3 length: 12 residues. Deletions cut 6 bases from V and 0 bases from J, with 7 bases between. The CDR3 region is CSAKDSTDTQYF. In nucleotides, the CDR3 is TGCAGTGCCAAGGACAGCACAGATACGCAGTATTTT.

This chain uses TRBV5-1 with TRBJ1-6; 8 bases match TRBD1. J gave up 2 bases and V 4 bases, and 5 bases lay outside the gene matches. The germline CDR1 and CDR2 sequences are SGHRS and YFSETQ. The CDR3 has 16 amino acids. The CDR3 region is CASSQQGGTYNSPLHF. The CDR3 DNA is TGCGCCAGCAGCCAACAGGGGGGAACCTATAATTCACCCCTCCACTTT.

V and J are TRBV20-1 and TRBJ2-7; D gene unclear. Looked up from germline, CDR1 is DFQATT and CDR2 is SNEGSKA (reference sequence). V was cut by 3 bases and J by 2 bases, with 8 bases left in between. CDR3 length: 12 amino acids. CDR3 nucleotide sequence: TGCAGTGCTAGTGACGGGCCCTACGAGCAGTACTTC. As protein: CSASDGPYEQYF.

The table lists this clonotype with a count of one. The chain couples TRBV15 to TRBJ1-6; D might be TRBD1 (5 bases). With 0 bases removed from V and 0 bases from J, the gap between germline ends came to 12 bases. The CDR3 length is 18 residues. Per the germline V gene, CDR1 is LNHNV and CDR2 is YYDKDF (reference sequence). Here the CDR3 reads CATSREQAFSSYNSPLHF. DNA of the CDR3: TGTGCCACCAGCAGAGAACAGGCCTTTAGCTCCTATAATTCACCCCTCCACTTT.

The chain is built from TRBV12-3 or TRBV12-4 and TRBJ2-2, with 7 nucleotides matching TRBD1. The CDR3 sequence is 15 residues long. V trimming: 3 bases; J trimming: 0 bases; junction bases outside the gene matches: 1. The CDR3, as DNA: TGTGCCAGCAGTTTTGACAGGGCGAACACCGGGGAGCTGTTTTTT. Amino acid sequence: CASSFDRANTGELFF.

The chain uses TRBV28 and TRBJ2-5; 7 bases align to TRBD1. The trim removed 5 bases at V and 1 base at J, leaving 7 bases unmatched. This CDR3 has 15 residues. Germline CDR1 reads MDHEN; CDR2 reads SYDVKM. The CDR3 nucleotides read TGTGCCAGCAGTAAAGGGGGCAGGGGCCAAGAGACCCAGTACTTC. As protein: CASSKGGRGQETQYF.

The chain joins TRBV5-8 to TRBJ2-7; the D gene could be TRBD1 or TRBD2 (6 bases each). This CDR3 contains 16 residues. Trimming left V 6 bases short and J 3 bases short, with 22 bases between. Germline V lookup: CDR1 SGHTS, CDR2 YDEGEE. CDR3 amino acids: CASTTRGAATNYEQYF. Here the CDR3 DNA reads TGTGCCAGCACCACGAGGGGGGCCGCTACGAACTACGAGCAGTACTTC.

The chain links TRBV7-2 to TRBJ2-6; D is perhaps TRBD2 (6 bases). Trimming stripped 3 bases from V and 5 bases from J, with 11 bases between. Germline V gene data show CDR1 as SGHTA and CDR2 as FQGNSA. CDR3 length: 15 residues. The CDR3 sequence: CASSFTRGRANVLTF. Written as DNA, the CDR3 is TGTGCCAGCAGCTTTACTCGGGGGAGGGCCAACGTCCTGACTTTC.

The chain links TRBV4-2 to TRBJ2-1; 13 bases are shared with TRBD2. The CDR3 is 18 residues long. Germline assignment: CDR1 LGHNA and CDR2 YNFKEQ. The V and J ends lost 4 bases and 6 bases, in that order; junction bases with no gene match: 12. The chain's CDR3 is CASSRLGTSGIEANEQFF. As DNA, the CDR3 is TGTGCCAGCAGCCGACTCGGGACTAGCGGGATCGAAGCCAATGAGCAGTTCTTC.

The J gene is TRBJ1-1, the V gene TRBV3-1, with D possibly matching TRBD1 (6 bases). The CDR3 spans 13 residues. The ends were cut back, 4 bases at V and 5 bases at J, with 11 bases in the middle. CDR1 LGHDT and CDR2 YNNKEL come from the germline V gene (reference sequence). The CDR3: CASSPQGRTEAFF. The CDR3 DNA reads TGTGCCAGCAGCCCACAGGGTCGGACTGAAGCTTTCTTT.